This TCR beta chain was obtained from a study of blood T cell repertoires in COVID-19. Study overall: From T cells, B-cell-depleted T cells, or PBMCs came the material, which was cDNA or gDNA.

Per the authors' pipeline: Reference gene primer amplification yielded estimated nucleated cell counts. TCRdb's copy holds only in-frame clones and misses some; the assay was immunoSEQ multiplex PCR. The V and J calls and clone size were taken over from that table, and D and trimming were inferred from the DNA. The repertoire holds 250,000 to 350,000 clones, with about 81% as singletons. Germline-derived CDR1 and CDR2 are SGHTA and FQGNSA. CDR3 length: 16 amino acids. V shed 3 bases and J shed 3 bases, with 15 bases lying between them. During active infection, Seattle patients enrolled and were then monitored through disease.

The receptor's source is a human donor with COVID-19, enrolled during active disease. The donor label of this sample is uncertain. The source material was peripheral blood. The V gene is TRBV7-2, the J gene TRBJ1-5, with D possibly matching TRBD1 (5 bases). The CDR3 protein is CASSLGGMGANQPQHF. In nucleotides, the CDR3 is TGTGCCAGCAGCTTGGGGGGGATGGGTGCCAATCAGCCCCAGCATTTT.